Here is one T cell receptor (beta chain) with its context. Its antigen is unknown. This record comes from a study of T cell responses to AZD1222 COVID-19 vaccine. Regarding the study as a whole: Among AZD1222 vaccinees, only 5 to 7 were seropositive at baseline. White British ancestry dominated among donors, who included more females, and clonal diversity was possibly underestimated. Reports say nearly half of spike-specific TCRs go after unmutated variant regions.

Sequencing was performed with immunoSEQ multiplex PCR; in TCRdb, only in-frame clones are kept and a portion is missing. The data show fewer than 150,000 clones, more than 75% seen once. CDR3 length: 14 amino acids. Per the germline V gene, CDR1 is SNHLY and CDR2 is FYNNEI. With V trimmed by 7 bases and J by 8 bases, 10 bases remained unmatched. The source was peripheral blood, collected 28 days after the second AZD1222 dose. This sequence was found in an adult who received the AZD1222 COVID-19 vaccine. The rearrangement uses TRBV2 and TRBJ1-2, with TRBD1 matching 10 bases. The CDR3 reads CASTERQGAQGYTF. As DNA, the CDR3 is TGTGCCAGCACCGAGCGACAGGGGGCGCAGGGCTACACCTTC.